This T cell receptor beta chain was profiled in a study of OX40 agonist ivuxolimab in advanced cancers. Study overall: Prior checkpoint blockade (anti-PD-1, anti-PD-L1 or anti-CTLA-4) was permitted; roughly 40% had it. Partial responses were observed in three patients, of whom one had hepatocellular carcinoma and two had cutaneous melanoma.

Sequenced by immunoSEQ multiplex PCR; TCRdb stores in-frame clones only, minus some. Of about 93,000 clones in the sample, roughly 92% are singletons; the top ten hold 2.6%. Concerning this clone: Its specificity is not known.

Germline CDR1 and CDR2: MNHNY and SVGAGI (reference sequence). Trimming removed 0 bases from V and 8 bases from J; junction bases left unmatched: 6. CDR3 size: 14 residues. Study-level findings and limits: In the 0.1 to 3.0 mg/kg range, CD4+ and CD8+ blood T cells had expanded clonally by week 6. Among T cells, CD8+ cells averaged more expanded clones than CD4+ cells.

The sequencing here drew on CD4+ or CD8+ T cells sorted from blood, taken in a trial of the OX40 agonist ivuxolimab. The receptor was isolated from an adult with an advanced solid tumor such as melanoma, head and neck, liver or kidney cancer. This chain uses TRBV6-6 with TRBJ1-2, with 7 bases matching TRBD1. CDR3 sequence (DNA): TGTGCCAGCAGTTACTCAGGGGGCTTCGACGGCTACACCTTC. Its protein product is CASSYSGGFDGYTF.